This paragraph reports one T cell receptor (beta chain). This clone was recorded only once. There is no known antigen for this receptor. No base qualities exist here, and no much larger clone lies one base off it. This specimen includes other DNA sequences encoding the same CDR3. This sample stems from a study of immune evolution from preneoplasia to lung adenocarcinoma (dated by TCRdb to the early 2020s). Background for the entire study: HLA loss of heterozygosity was observed in roughly 6.8%, 16% and 36% of AIS, MIA and ADC lesions, respectively, and was not observed in any AAH lesions. The overall cohort comprised 53 patients with pulmonary nodules who underwent surgical resection. It was reported in the study that more than 85 samples were used for TCR sequencing. The immune data were combined with whole exome sequencing and methylation data from the same cohort of nodules. Sample size was based on specimen availability rather than a prior power calculation. TCR sequencing data came from approximately 56 patients. Resected precursor lesions (AAH, AIS, MIA) and invasive adenocarcinomas were compared with paired morphologically normal lung tissue. POLYSOLVER was used to infer Class I HLA alleles from exome data, and LOHHLA was used to detect allele-specific HLA loss. The study profiled immune contexture across lung adenocarcinoma precursors and invasive adenocarcinoma using immune gene expression, TCR sequencing and multiplex immunofluorescence.

Resection was performed on patients in Japan or China between the mid-2010s and the late 2010s. Two lung cancer pathologists independently reviewed H&E slides to confirm the histologic diagnosis of every case. For nucleic acid extraction, premalignant or tumor cells were enriched by macro-dissection following pathologic assessment. FFPE tissue was used for DNA isolation with the AllPrep DNA/RNA FFPE Kit. The CDR3 measures 16 amino acids from cysteine to phenylalanine. The CDR3 DNA has 48 bases and is translated from base 1. Here V drops 2 bases and J drops 2 bases, and the junction holds 5 bases not matched to any gene. CDR1 MNHEY and CDR2 SVGAGI were looked up in the germline V gene. Using the immunoSEQ hsTCRbeta Kit, TCR beta CDR3 regions were sequenced from DNA. Per the source publication's procedure: The ImmunoSEQ Analyzer was used to analyse the TCR sequencing data. T cell clonality was defined as 1 minus Pielou's evenness computed on productive rearrangements. The inverse Simpson index, applied to productive templates, was used to measure T cell diversity. T cell density was expressed as TCR beta template counts normalized to usable DNA, with usable DNA estimated by amplifying and sequencing housekeeping genes. Two-sided Kruskal-Wallis tests were used to compare TCR metrics between histologic stages. TCRdb retrieved this table from immuneACCESS and kept in-frame rearrangements only. Not all clones are present; in checked studies, unresolved V genes account for under half, and no reason is known for the remainder. The V and J calls and clone size were taken over from that table, and D and trimming were inferred from the DNA. The sample profile shows roughly 5,400 clones; less than 85% of them were found once. The top ten clones comprise roughly 3.9% of the sample.

Results and caveats for the whole study, not just this receptor: T cell clonality was highest in KRAS-mutant nodules compared with EGFR-mutant or double wild-type lesions. All patients were from Japan and China, so applicability to Western populations was uncertain. Normal lung showed the highest clonality, whereas later-stage lesions appeared to have higher T cell density and diversity but lower clonality. The findings reflected association rather than direct causation, and larger cohorts with long-term follow-up and longitudinal biopsies were considered necessary. Normal lung had the highest top T cell clone frequencies, which appeared to decline progressively from AAH through AIS, MIA and invasive adenocarcinoma.

This receptor was taken from a person in their sixties or seventies with lung adenocarcinoma. Recombination joined TRBV6-5 with TRBJ2-2; 7 middle bases align to TRBD2. Material: FFPE minimally invasive lung adenocarcinoma tissue. Sample cell subset or site, as interpreted from the label and publication: micro-invasive lung adenocarcinoma (MIA). The CDR3 amino acid sequence is: CASSYRTSGNTGELFF. In nucleotide form, the sequence is TGTGCCAGCAGTTACCGGACTAGTGGTAACACCGGGGAGCTGTTTTTT.